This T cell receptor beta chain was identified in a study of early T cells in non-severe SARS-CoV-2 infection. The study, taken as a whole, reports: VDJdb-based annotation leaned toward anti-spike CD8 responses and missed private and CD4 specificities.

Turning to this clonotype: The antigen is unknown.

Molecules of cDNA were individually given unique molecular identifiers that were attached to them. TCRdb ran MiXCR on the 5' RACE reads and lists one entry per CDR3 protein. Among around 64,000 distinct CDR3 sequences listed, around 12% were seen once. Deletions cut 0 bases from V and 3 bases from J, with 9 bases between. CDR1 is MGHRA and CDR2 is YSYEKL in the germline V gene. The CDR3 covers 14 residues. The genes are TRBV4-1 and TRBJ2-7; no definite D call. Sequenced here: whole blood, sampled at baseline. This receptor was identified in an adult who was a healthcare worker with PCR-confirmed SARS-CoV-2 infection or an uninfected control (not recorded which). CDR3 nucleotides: TGCGCCAGCAGCCAAGATATCGGTAACTACGAGCAGTACTTC. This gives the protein CASSQDIGNYEQYF.